Shown below are 8 T cell receptor beta chains from a single sample sequenced in a study of response to subunit inactivated influenza vaccine. In TCRdb, the RT-PCR reads were re-called with MiXCR into one record per CDR3 protein. Of 550,000 to 800,000 distinct CDR3 sequences in the sample, 14% are singletons; the top ten hold approximately 6.5%. Sequencing was performed on PBMCs from blood, taken less than 15 days before vaccination. The origin of the receptors is a man aged 50 or older who received an inactivated influenza vaccine.

This clonotype has just a few counts. This chain connects TRBV7-2 to TRBJ1-4; D call uncertain. This CDR3 is built from 14 residues. Germline CDR1 is SGHTA and CDR2 is FQGNSA. Trimming stripped 0 bases from V and 8 bases from J, with 10 bases between. CDR3 DNA sequence: TGTGCCAGCAGCTTAGCGTTTACGGGCGAAAAACTGTTTTTT. Translated: CASSLAFTGEKLFF.

This clonotype was recorded a few times. The genes are TRBV7-2 and TRBJ2-1, with no clear D. CDR1 and CDR2 from the germline V gene are SGHTA and FQGNSA. The CDR3 sequence is 14 residues long. V lost 7 bases and J 4 bases, leaving 14 bases between the germline ends. CDR3 residues: CASTKTGNYNEQFF. CDR3 coding DNA: TGTGCCAGCACCAAAACGGGCAATTACAATGAGCAGTTCTTC.

This rearrangement joins TRBV6-1 to TRBJ1-1, with TRBD1 matching over 8 bases. Germline lookup yields CDR1 MNHNS and CDR2 SASEGT. This CDR3 spans 14 amino acids. The V gene end was trimmed by 7 bases and the J gene end by 5 bases; junction bases not matched to a gene: 9. The CDR3 DNA reads TGTGCCAGCAACGGACAGGGTAGGATGACTGAAGCTTTCTTT. Its protein is CASNGQGRMTEAFF.

This clonotype has just a few counts. The chain carries TRBV7-2 and TRBJ1-4; TRBD1 agrees at 10 bases. Per the germline V gene, CDR1 is SGHTA and CDR2 is FQGNSA. The CDR3 length is 16 residues. V shed 1 base, J shed 8 bases, and the junction held 7 bases outside the gene matches. This CDR3 is CASSLGWGTGEEKLFF. The CDR3 DNA reads TGTGCCAGCAGCTTAGGGTGGGGGACAGGGGAAGAAAAACTGTTTTTT.

The chain couples TRBV18 to TRBJ2-6; D gene uncertain. Per germline, CDR1 KGHSH and CDR2 LQKENI. This CDR3 has 14 residues. V lost 4 bases and J 11 bases, leaving 15 bases between the germline ends. As DNA, the CDR3 is TGTGCCAGCTCACGGCTCGACACCCCACACGTCCTGACTTTC. Encoded protein: CASSRLDTPHVLTF.

The chain has TRBV7-9 and TRBJ1-1; 7 nucleotides align to TRBD1. Germline V lookup: CDR1 SEHNR, CDR2 FQNEAQ (reference sequence). With 5 bases clipped from V and 4 bases from J, the junction kept 13 bases outside the gene matches. This CDR3 region has 16 residues. The CDR3 nucleotides are TGTGCCAGCAGCCCAGGAGGGGGCAGTTGGGGCACTGAAGCTTTCTTT. This encodes CASSPGGGSWGTEAFF.

This chain uses TRBV25-1 with TRBJ2-3; D possibly corresponds to TRBD2 (6 bases). Germline-derived CDR1 and CDR2 are MGHDK and SYGVNS. Trimming removed 6 bases from V and 4 bases from J, with 17 bases in between. This CDR3 has 15 residues. The CDR3 DNA is TGTGCCAGCAGCCGTAGCGGAACTTCCTCAGATACGCAGTATTTT. This sequence encodes CASSRSGTSSDTQYF.

The J gene is TRBJ2-7, the V gene TRBV5-1, with 7 bases lining up with TRBD1. CDR3 length: 15 amino acids. Looked up from germline, CDR1 is SGHRS and CDR2 is YFSETQ. V dropped 0 bases and J dropped 6; count of bases not matched to a gene: 9. CDR3 sequence: CASSLAVNRGSEQYF. In DNA form, the CDR3 reads TGCGCCAGCAGCTTGGCCGTAAACAGGGGAAGCGAGCAGTACTTC.